This T cell receptor beta chain is drawn from a study of shared clonotypes between healthy human individuals. For the study at large: Serving as donors were a couple of women and three men, whose ages spanned 18 to 49. Each donor's CD4 naive and CD4 memory cells filled three plates apiece, CD8 naive two, and CD8 memory one. Study-wide findings and caveats: Despite large depth, sorted-subset datasets appeared incompletely sequenced. Since donors were few, the genetic and exposure-history diversity represented was limited.

Assay used: immunoSEQ multiplex PCR; TCRdb lists only in-frame clones, some missing. The sample carries roughly 1.4 million clones, about 98.5% recorded once. Germline V lookup: CDR1 SGHRS, CDR2 YFSETQ. This CDR3 region has 14 residues. V shed 9 bases and J shed 0 bases, with 12 bases lying between them. A note on this clone: What it recognizes is unknown.

The material sequenced was naive CD4+ T cells sorted from blood. Subset described: CD45RA+ positively selected. The TCR originated in a man under 40 in good health. The rearrangement uses TRBV5-1 and TRBJ2-2; TRBD1 might be the D (5 bases). DNA of the CDR3: TGCGCCAACAAACAGGATGCGAACACCGGGGAGCTGTTTTTT. Its protein is CANKQDANTGELFF.